What follows are 27 T cell receptor beta chains derived from one specimen sequenced in a study of cytomegalovirus exposure and HLA in healthy donors. Profiled with immunoSEQ multiplex PCR; TCRdb holds only in-frame clones, not every one. The sample carries about 180,000 clones, 85% recorded once. What was sequenced was PBMCs. These receptors originate from a man younger than 30 in good health and CMV-seropositive.

This clone has a handful of counts. This sample also contains other DNA sequences that code for the same CDR3. CDR3 DNA sequence: TGTGCCAGCAGTTATGGACAGGGGGATGGCTACACCTTC. Translation: CASSYGQGDGYTF. The J gene is TRBJ1-2, the V gene TRBV27; 10 bases map to TRBD1. V dropped 4 bases and J dropped 6; count of bases not matched to a gene: 2. The CDR3 contains 13 residues. Germline CDR1 and CDR2: MNHEY and SMNVEV (reference sequence).

This chain links TRBV6-6 with TRBJ2-3; TRBD1 might be the D (5 bases). Germline V gene lookup returns CDR1 MNHNY and CDR2 SVGAGI (reference sequence). V lost 6 bases and J lost 3, with 13 bases in between. The CDR3 spans 14 residues. CDR3 bases: TGTGCCAGCAGACGACCGACAGTAACAGATACGCAGTATTTT. Translating gives CASRRPTVTDTQYF.

The chain joins TRBV5-1 to TRBJ1-1, with TRBD1 identical over 8 bases. In germline, CDR1 is SGHRS, CDR2 YFSETQ. Unmatched junction bases numbered 7, after V lost 0 bases and J lost 0 bases. The CDR3 contains 17 residues. The CDR3, as DNA: TGCGCCAGCAGCTTGGGCAGGGGGCGTCCCATGAACACTGAAGCTTTCTTT. This encodes CASSLGRGRPMNTEAFF.

The chain is built from TRBV27 and TRBJ2-5; 7 positions agree with TRBD2. Germline V gives CDR1 MNHEY, CDR2 SMNVEV (reference sequence). The CDR3 has 13 residues. With 4 bases clipped from V and 2 bases from J, the junction kept 1 base outside the gene matches. CDR3 in amino acids: CASSWTSQETQYF. DNA of the CDR3: TGTGCCAGCAGTTGGACTAGTCAAGAGACCCAGTACTTC.

The chain is built from TRBV19 and TRBJ1-5, with D perhaps TRBD1 (6 bases). Trimming removed 6 bases from V and 2 bases from J, with 23 bases in between. The CDR3 contains 18 residues. Germline CDR1 is LNHDA and CDR2 is SQIVND (reference sequence). The CDR3 nucleotides are TGTGCCAGTAGAGCGGTCCCGGGGGGGCAGCGGGGCAATCAGCCCCAGCATTTT. It encodes CASRAVPGGQRGNQPQHF.

J is TRBJ1-4 and V is TRBV5-1, with TRBD1 matching 7 bases. V shed 5 bases and J 8 bases; nucleotides not matched to a gene: 9. The CDR3 has 14 amino acids. Germline lookup yields CDR1 SGHRS and CDR2 YFSETQ. CDR3 bases: TGCGCCAGCAGTTCTACAGGGGATTTGGAAAAACTGTTTTTT. This encodes CASSSTGDLEKLFF.

The chain has TRBV2 and TRBJ2-7; TRBD1 matches 7 bases. The CDR3 consists of 14 residues. Germline CDR1 and CDR2: SNHLY and FYNNEI. J gave up 2 bases and V 5 bases, and 6 bases lay outside the gene matches. CDR3 in DNA: TGTGCCAGCAGTCCACCGGACAGGCCCTACGAGCAGTACTTC. Amino acid sequence: CASSPPDRPYEQYF.

This clone was recorded a few times. The genes are TRBV28 and TRBJ1-1, with D unclear. The CDR3 consists of 14 residues. Trimming cost V 3 bases and J 3 bases, with 11 bases left between them. Germline V gives CDR1 MDHEN, CDR2 SYDVKM. CDR3 coding DNA: TGTGCCAGCAGTTTGACGCAGGTGGACACTGAAGCTTTCTTT. Translation gives CASSLTQVDTEAFF.

V and J are TRBV5-1 and TRBJ1-1, with D unresolved. The CDR3 totals 13 residues. The V gene lost 0 bases and the J gene lost 7 bases, with 10 bases spanning the gap. Germline V gene sequence: CDR1 SGHRS, CDR2 YFSETQ. This chain's CDR3 is CASSLGLEIEAFF. The CDR3 DNA reads as TGCGCCAGCAGCTTGGGCCTAGAGATTGAAGCTTTCTTT. Drawing the rest from reference TRBV5-1 and TRBJ1-1, the complete variable domain is KAGVTQTPRYLIKTRGQQVTLSCSPISGHRSVSWYQQTPGQGLQFLFEYFSETQRNKGNFPGRFSGRQFSNSRSEMNVSTLELGDSALYLCASSLGLEIEAFFGQGTRLTVV.

V usage is TRBV10-1 and J usage is TRBJ2-7; 9 nucleotides line up with TRBD1. V shed 6 bases, J shed 3 bases, and the junction held 9 bases outside the gene matches. CDR1 and CDR2 from the germline V gene are WNHNN and SYGVQD (reference sequence). The CDR3 is 15 residues long. The CDR3 DNA reads TGCGCCAGCAGCGACGCCGGGACAGGGAACTACGAGCAGTACTTC. The encoded protein is CASSDAGTGNYEQYF.

The V call is TRBV7-9, the J call TRBJ2-5; 7 positions agree with TRBD1. The CDR3 spans 14 residues. V was clipped by 5 bases and J by 5 bases; unmatched bases: 8. Germline CDR1 and CDR2: SEHNR and FQNEAQ (reference sequence). CDR3 region: CASSPRDSRETQYF. The CDR3 nucleotides read TGTGCCAGCAGCCCCCGGGACAGTCGGGAGACCCAGTACTTC.

This sequence joins TRBV2 and TRBJ2-5; D is uncertain. This CDR3 is built from 13 residues. Germline loops: CDR1 SNHLY, CDR2 FYNNEI. V was trimmed by 4 bases and J by 1 base, leaving 7 bases between them. The CDR3 region is CASSGTGQETQYF. The CDR3, as DNA: TGTGCCAGCAGTGGAACGGGCCAAGAGACCCAGTACTTC. Based on the CDR3 plus reference TRBV2 and TRBJ2-5, the full variable domain is EPEVTQTPSHQVTQMGQEVILRCVPISNHLYFYWYRQILGQKVEFLVSFYNNEISEKSEIFDDQFSVERPDGSNFTLKIRSTKLEDSAMYFCASSGTGQETQYFGPGTRLLVL.

The rearrangement joins TRBV28 to TRBJ2-7; no definite D call. Between the trimmed V and J ends, which lost 6 bases and 0 bases, there was a span of 9 bases. The CDR3 has 13 amino acids. The V gene's germline CDR1 is MDHEN and CDR2 SYDVKM. CDR3 sequence: CASRSGHSYEQYF. Written as DNA, the CDR3 is TGTGCCAGCAGGTCGGGTCACTCCTACGAGCAGTACTTC.

The chain joins TRBV29-1 to TRBJ2-3, with 7 positions matching TRBD1. The CDR3 extends over 13 amino acids. The V and J ends lost 6 bases and 2 bases, in that order; junction bases with no gene match: 5. In germline, CDR1 is SQVTM, CDR2 ANQGSEA. The DNA of the CDR3 is TGCAGCGTCGACAGGGCTAACACAGATACGCAGTATTTT. Its protein is CSVDRANTDTQYF.

This clone was recorded only once. This sequence joins TRBV19 and TRBJ2-1, with D possibly matching TRBD1 (6 bases). In germline, CDR1 is LNHDA, CDR2 SQIVND (reference sequence). V dropped 6 bases and J dropped 4 bases, with 10 bases sitting between them. This CDR3 has 13 residues. The CDR3, as DNA: TGTGCCAGTAGGTCAGGGGAATACAATGAGCAGTTCTTC. It specifies CASRSGEYNEQFF.

The V gene is TRBV30, the J gene TRBJ2-5; TRBD2 matches at 7 bases. Germline V gene lookup returns CDR1 GTSNPN and CDR2 SVGIG (reference sequence). CDR3 length: 14 amino acids. Trimming at V came to 5 bases and at J to 3 bases, leaving 9 bases not matched to a gene. CDR3 bases: TGTGCCTGGCGGAACAGCGGGGCGAAAGAGACCCAGTACTTC. Its protein product is CAWRNSGAKETQYF.

This clone was picked up one time. The chain uses TRBV28 and TRBJ2-1; weak D call: TRBD2 (5 bases). V was cut by 2 bases and J by 4 bases, with 9 bases left in between. The CDR3 length is 14 residues. Germline CDR1 is MDHEN and CDR2 is SYDVKM. The CDR3 DNA is TGTGCCAGCAGTTTAGTAGCGAGGTACAATGAGCAGTTCTTC. Its protein is CASSLVARYNEQFF.

This chain connects TRBV27 to TRBJ2-1; D is possibly TRBD2 (5 bases). The germline V and J ends were trimmed by 7 bases and 2 bases, with 12 bases remaining between them. CDR1 MNHEY and CDR2 SMNVEV come from the germline V gene (reference sequence). The CDR3 has 14 residues. DNA for the CDR3: TGTGCCAGCAAGAGGACTGGAGCCTACAATGAGCAGTTCTTC. Residues: CASKRTGAYNEQFF.

This clone was recorded only once. The V gene is TRBV28, the J gene TRBJ2-7, with unresolved D. The CDR3 extends over 13 amino acids. Germline CDR1 reads MDHEN; CDR2 reads SYDVKM. V lost 7 bases and J 2 bases, leaving 12 bases between the germline ends. The CDR3 here is CASKTRGPYEQYF. The CDR3 DNA is TGTGCCAGCAAGACCCGTGGGCCCTACGAGCAGTACTTC. The complete variable domain, with remaining parts taken from reference TRBV28 and TRBJ2-7, reads DVKVTQSSRYLVKRTGEKVFLECVQDMDHENMFWYRQDPGLGLRLIYFSYDVKMKEKGDIPEGYSVSREKKERFSLILESASTNQTSMYLCASKTRGPYEQYFGPGTRLTVT.

The chain is built from TRBV5-1 and TRBJ2-1; 8 bases map to TRBD1. The CDR3 totals 15 residues. Germline V gene data show CDR1 as SGHRS and CDR2 as YFSETQ. The V gene end was trimmed by 0 bases and the J gene end by 8 bases; junction bases not matched to a gene: 7. CDR3 sequence: CASSLGTGSVDEQFF. For the CDR3, the DNA is TGCGCCAGCAGCTTGGGGACAGGGTCTGTTGATGAGCAGTTCTTC.

The V and J genes are TRBV5-6 and TRBJ1-1; tentatively, D is TRBD1 (6 bases). V gave up 3 bases and J gave up 3 bases, with 12 bases separating them. Germline CDR1 and CDR2: SGHDT and YYEEEE. CDR3 length: 14 amino acids. CDR3 in DNA: TGTGCCAGCAGCTCTGACAGGAGTTACACTGAAGCTTTCTTT. It codes for CASSSDRSYTEAFF. Using reference TRBV5-6 and TRBJ1-1 for the parts outside the CDR3, the full variable domain is DAGVTQSPTHLIKTRGQQVTLRCSPKSGHDTVSWYQQALGQGPQFIFQYYEEEERQRGNFPDRFSGHQFPNYSSELNVNALLLGDSALYLCASSSDRSYTEAFFGQGTRLTVV.

This chain connects TRBV5-1 to TRBJ2-1; 7 positions match TRBD2. From germline, CDR1 is SGHRS and CDR2 YFSETQ. The CDR3 is 16 amino acids. After removal of 0 bases from V and 3 bases from J, the junction contained 6 bases not matched to a gene. The CDR3 here is CASSLAWLAVYNEQFF. CDR3 nucleotides: TGCGCCAGCAGCTTGGCCTGGCTAGCGGTCTACAATGAGCAGTTCTTC.

The chain uses TRBV7-8 and TRBJ2-2; the D is unclear. Trimming left V 1 base short and J 4 bases short, with 10 bases between. The CDR3 runs 15 residues. Germline loops: CDR1 SGHVS, CDR2 FQNEAQ. CDR3 amino acids: CASSLDRLPTGELFF. Here the CDR3 DNA reads TGTGCCAGCAGCTTAGACAGATTACCCACCGGGGAGCTGTTTTTT.

The chain carries TRBV28 and TRBJ1-1; perhaps TRBD1 as D (5 bases). Per germline, CDR1 MDHEN and CDR2 SYDVKM. Trimming took 8 bases from V and 0 from J, leaving 16 bases between them. This CDR3 region has 15 residues. CDR3: CASCGALEMNTEAFF. The CDR3 region has the DNA TGTGCCAGCTGTGGGGCCCTTGAGATGAACACTGAAGCTTTCTTT.

This clone came up once. The chain carries TRBV6-6 and TRBJ2-7, with 9 bases lining up with TRBD1. The CDR3 loop spans 16 amino acids. Germline CDR1 is MNHNY and CDR2 is SVGAGI (reference sequence). The V segment lost 5 bases and the J segment 1 base; nucleotides outside the gene matches: 9. The CDR3 loop reads CASSTGGELGSYEQYF. The DNA for the CDR3 is TGTGCCAGCAGTACAGGGGGCGAACTTGGATCCTACGAGCAGTACTTC.

The chain recombines TRBV13 with TRBJ2-7; 9 bases align to TRBD2. CDR3 length: 15 residues. V shed 0 bases and J 4 bases; nucleotides not matched to a gene: 4. Germline values: CDR1 PRHDT, CDR2 FYEKMQ (reference sequence). The CDR3 DNA reads TGTGCCAGCAGCTTAGGGGCTAGCGGGGTTTACGAGCAGTACTTC. As protein: CASSLGASGVYEQYF. The full variable domain, its missing parts supplied by reference TRBV13 and TRBJ2-7, is AAGVIQSPRHLIKEKRETATLKCYPIPRHDTVYWYQQGPGQDPQFLISFYEKMQSDKGSIPDRFSAQQFSDYHSELNMSSLELGDSALYFCASSLGASGVYEQYFGPGTRLTVT.

The chain has TRBV5-4 and TRBJ1-1, with a possible D match to TRBD1 (5 bases). Trimming took 4 bases from V and 0 from J, leaving 13 bases between them. Germline V gene sequence: CDR1 SGHNT, CDR2 YYREEE (reference sequence). The CDR3 is made up of 15 amino acids. CDR3 sequence (DNA): TGTGCCAGCAGCCCAACCCCAGGGATGAACACTGAAGCTTTCTTT. The encoded protein is CASSPTPGMNTEAFF. Filled out from reference TRBV5-4 and TRBJ1-1, the complete variable domain reads ETGVTQSPTHLIKTRGQQVTLRCSSQSGHNTVSWYQQALGQGPQFIFQYYREEENGRGNFPPRFSGLQFPNYSSELNVNALELDDSALYLCASSPTPGMNTEAFFGQGTRLTVV.